This T cell receptor (beta chain) emerged from a study of blood T cell repertoires in COVID-19. Participants were aged about 18 to 90 years, lived in 24 US areas, and enrolled virtually. This CDR3 spans 15 amino acids. Trimming took 6 bases from V and 3 from J, leaving 17 bases between them. Germline loops: CDR1 MNHEY, CDR2 SVGAGI. Per the original methods: Amplification from reference gene primers served as the basis for estimated nucleated cell counts. TCRdb's table, derived via immunoSEQ multiplex PCR, lists solely in-frame clones and lacks some. V, J and clone size are those of that table, while D and trimming were read from the DNA. The sample yields about 350,000 clones, around 87% seen once.

This clonotype originated in a woman between 25 and 40 years old who had recovered from COVID-19. The sequencing input was PBMCs or T cells enriched from blood (not recorded which). The chain couples TRBV6-5 to TRBJ1-1; D perhaps matches TRBD1 (5 bases). In nucleotides, the CDR3 is TGTGCCAGCAGCTCCCTGGGAGGGGCCCACACTGAAGCTTTCTTT. Encoded protein: CASSSLGGAHTEAFF.